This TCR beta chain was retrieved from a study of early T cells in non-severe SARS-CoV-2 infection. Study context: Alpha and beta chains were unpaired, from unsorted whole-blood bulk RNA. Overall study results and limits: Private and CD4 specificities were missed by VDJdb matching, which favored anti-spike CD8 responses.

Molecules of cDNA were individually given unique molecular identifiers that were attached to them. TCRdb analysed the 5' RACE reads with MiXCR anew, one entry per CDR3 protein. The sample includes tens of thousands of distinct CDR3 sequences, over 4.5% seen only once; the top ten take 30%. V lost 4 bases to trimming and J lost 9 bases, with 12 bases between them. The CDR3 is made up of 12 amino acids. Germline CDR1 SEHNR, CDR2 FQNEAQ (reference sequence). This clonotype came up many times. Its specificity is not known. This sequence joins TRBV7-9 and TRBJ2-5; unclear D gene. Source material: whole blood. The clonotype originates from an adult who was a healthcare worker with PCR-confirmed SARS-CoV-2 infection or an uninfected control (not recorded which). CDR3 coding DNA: TGTGCCAGCAGCTCTATTCTAGTTGCCCAGTACTTC. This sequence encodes CASSSILVAQYF.